This passage covers 18 T cell receptor beta chains from one sample sequenced in a study of blood T cell repertoires in COVID-19. Generated by immunoSEQ multiplex PCR, the TCRdb table keeps only in-frame clones and is missing some. Counted here are roughly 100,000 clones, about four fifths occurring once; the ten biggest clones make up 15% to 20%. The specimen sequenced was peripheral blood. These receptors were taken from a woman aged 80 or over with active or convalescent COVID-19.

This clone appeared once. V and J are TRBV5-5 and TRBJ2-7; D possibly corresponds to TRBD2 (6 bases). CDR1 is SGHKS and CDR2 is YYEKEE in the germline V gene (reference sequence). V was trimmed by 1 base and J by 5 bases, leaving 10 bases between them. This CDR3 is 13 amino acids long. The CDR3 is CASSLRESHEQYF. The CDR3 DNA follows: TGTGCCAGCAGCTTGCGGGAGTCCCACGAGCAGTACTTC.

This chain uses TRBV6-1 with TRBJ2-3; 7 nucleotides align to TRBD1. With V trimmed by 3 bases and J by 1 base, 7 bases remained unmatched. The CDR3 totals 16 residues. CDR1 and CDR2 from the germline V gene are MNHNS and SASEGT. CDR3 DNA sequence: TGTGCCAGCAGTGACCCACAGGGGAAGGGCACAGATACGCAGTATTTT. This codes for CASSDPQGKGTDTQYF.

The chain links TRBV6-6 to TRBJ2-1; D is possibly TRBD2 (5 bases). This CDR3 has 16 residues. The germline gives CDR1 MNHNY, CDR2 SVGAGI (reference sequence). V lost 2 bases and J lost 0, with 11 bases in between. The CDR3: CASSYRGGGSYNEQFF. CDR3 DNA sequence: TGTGCCAGCAGTTACCGTGGCGGAGGCTCCTACAATGAGCAGTTCTTC.

The CDR3 reads CASSYSMRQGGGNQPQHF. CDR3 DNA: TGTGCCAGCAGTTACTCGATGAGACAGGGCGGAGGCAATCAGCCCCAGCATTTT. The J gene is TRBJ1-5, the V gene TRBV6-2 or TRBV6-3; 7 bases are a match to TRBD1. The CDR3 has 18 residues. Germline V gene lookup returns CDR1 MNHEY and CDR2 SVGEGT. Trimming cost V 0 bases and J 2 bases; bases outside gene matches: 10.

This clone was seen more than once but under ten times. V and J are TRBV7-9 and TRBJ1-1, with D possibly matching TRBD1 (6 bases). Between the trimmed V and J ends, which lost 8 bases and 1 base, there was a span of 17 bases. Germline V CDR1 and CDR2: SEHNR, FQNEAQ (reference sequence). The length of the CDR3 is 15 residues. CDR3 nucleotides: TGTGCCAGCGAGGGGGAGGGGGAACCGAACACTGAAGCTTTCTTT. Residues: CASEGEGEPNTEAFF.

The V gene is TRBV19, the J gene TRBJ1-2, with TRBD1 as a possible D gene (6 bases). Germline V lookup: CDR1 LNHDA, CDR2 SQIVND (reference sequence). The V end was cut by 9 bases, the J end by 4 bases, with 18 bases between. The CDR3 totals 14 residues. CDR3 DNA sequence: TGTGCCAGCGCGAGGGACATAACCTCCTATGGCTACACCTTC. It translates to CASARDITSYGYTF.

V gene TRBV30 combines with J gene TRBJ2-2; 9 bases are a match to TRBD2. Trimming removed 5 bases from V and 6 bases from J; junction bases left unmatched: 16. Germline V CDR1 and CDR2: GTSNPN, SVGIG (reference sequence). The CDR3 spans 17 residues. CDR3 nucleotides: TGTGCCTGGGACGCCGGGACTAGCTTTCATTCTGCCGGGGAGCTGTTTTTT. Amino acid sequence: CAWDAGTSFHSAGELFF.

This clone was seen repeatedly, ten times or more. The J gene is TRBJ1-1, the V gene TRBV5-5; D not certain. The CDR3 contains 13 residues. Germline lookup yields CDR1 SGHKS and CDR2 YYEKEE (reference sequence). V lost 4 bases, J lost 5 bases, and 12 bases lay in between. Here the CDR3 DNA reads TGTGCCAGCAGCCAGAGCGGAGGGACTGAAGCTTTCTTT. Translating gives CASSQSGGTEAFF.

This sequence joins TRBV5-4 and TRBJ1-1; 7 positions agree with TRBD1. With 4 bases clipped from V and 6 bases from J, the junction kept 12 bases outside the gene matches. The CDR3 length is 15 residues. Germline CDR1 reads SGHNT; CDR2 reads YYREEE (reference sequence). Here the CDR3 DNA reads TGTGCCAGCAGCGTACAGGCCAGGGGGGACCCTGAAGCTTTCTTT. It translates to CASSVQARGDPEAFF.

In the case of this clone: The junction shows a germline mismatch at one end, possibly a read error. The chain carries TRBV5-1 and TRBJ1-6; 11 bases are a match to TRBD1. The CDR3 is 15 residues long. In germline, CDR1 is SGHRS, CDR2 YFSETQ. CDR3 loop: CASSFLGQGDSPLHF. The CDR3, as DNA: TGTGCCAGCAGCTTCTTGGGACAGGGGGATTCACCCCTCCACTTT.

About this clone: The CDR3 carries no conserved terminal phenylalanine or tryptophan, so it likely arises from a read error. No DNA is shown, since the ends of the CDR3 on it are uncertain; the CDR3 is the one TCRdb lists. The CDR3 reads CASSSRDKENL. This sequence joins TRBV28 and TRBJ1-1; the tabulated D call, TRBD1, remains unverified against the DNA. The CDR3 adds up to 11 amino acids, both ends counted. CDR1 and CDR2 from the germline V gene are MDHEN and SYDVKM.

The rearrangement joins TRBV27 to TRBJ2-2; 14 bases match TRBD2. Germline V gives CDR1 MNHEY, CDR2 SMNVEV (reference sequence). V lost 7 bases, J lost 2 bases, and 9 bases stayed unmatched. The CDR3 covers 18 residues. CDR3 nucleotides: TGTGCCAGCACCAGAACGACTAGCGGGGGGGCCAACACCGGGGAGCTGTTTTTT. The encoded protein is CASTRTTSGGANTGELFF.

This clone has more than one count but fewer than ten. This chain connects TRBV5-1 to TRBJ2-7; the match to TRBD2 covers 13 bases. V lost 2 bases, J lost 3 bases, and 5 bases stayed unmatched. CDR3 length: 16 residues. The germline gives CDR1 SGHRS, CDR2 YFSETQ. The DNA of the CDR3 is TGCGCCAGCAGCTTTCGGACTAGCGGGAGTTTCTACGAGCAGTACTTC. The encoded protein is CASSFRTSGSFYEQYF. The full variable domain, in which reference TRBV5-1 and TRBJ2-7 provide the parts outside the CDR3, is KAGVTQTPRYLIKTRGQQVTLSCSPISGHRSVSWYQQTPGQGLQFLFEYFSETQRNKGNFPGRFSGRQFSNSRSEMNVSTLELGDSALYLCASSFRTSGSFYEQYFGPGTRLTVT.

This clone was seen only a few times. The V gene is TRBV18, the J gene TRBJ1-1; possible D gene TRBD1, 6 bases. In germline, CDR1 is KGHSH, CDR2 LQKENI. The CDR3 is made up of 14 amino acids. V dropped 5 bases and J dropped 3 bases, with 13 bases sitting between them. The CDR3 DNA is TGTGCCAGCTCAGCGCGGACAGCAGACACTGAAGCTTTCTTT. This translates into CASSARTADTEAFF.

V gene TRBV18 combines with J gene TRBJ2-1; 7 bases match TRBD2. The length of the CDR3 is 15 residues. CDR1 and CDR2 from the germline V gene are KGHSH and LQKENI. The J segment lost 4 bases and the V segment lost 0 bases, leaving 3 bases of the junction unmatched. CDR3 residues: CASSPPLAAYNEQFF. CDR3 bases: TGTGCCAGCTCACCACCCCTAGCGGCTTACAATGAGCAGTTCTTC.

This chain connects TRBV5-1 to TRBJ2-2; 7 nucleotides align to TRBD2. Germline-derived CDR1 and CDR2 are SGHRS and YFSETQ. This CDR3 contains 15 residues. The V and J ends lost 2 bases and 4 bases, in that order; junction bases with no gene match: 5. The CDR3: CASSFASGSTGELFF. In DNA, the CDR3 is TGCGCCAGCAGCTTCGCTAGCGGCAGCACCGGGGAGCTGTTTTTT.

The chain is built from TRBV5-1 and TRBJ2-3; 14 nucleotides agree with TRBD2. Germline V lookup: CDR1 SGHRS, CDR2 YFSETQ. The CDR3 spans 19 residues. Germline trimming cut 4 bases from V and 0 bases from J; bases unmatched to any gene: 10. The CDR3 region has the DNA TGCGCCAGCAGCCCTGGACTAGCGGGAGGCGTCCCTAGCACAGATACGCAGTATTTT. It specifies CASSPGLAGGVPSTDTQYF. The full variable domain, rest sourced from reference TRBV5-1 and TRBJ2-3, is KAGVTQTPRYLIKTRGQQVTLSCSPISGHRSVSWYQQTPGQGLQFLFEYFSETQRNKGNFPGRFSGRQFSNSRSEMNVSTLELGDSALYLCASSPGLAGGVPSTDTQYFGPGTRLTVL.

The CDR3 region is CATGQSSTDTQYF. The CDR3 DNA sequence: TGTGCCACCGGGCAGTCCTCCACAGATACGCAGTATTTT. J is TRBJ2-3 and V is TRBV24-1, with D uncertain. The CDR3 is 13 residues long. Between the trimmed V and J ends, which lost 9 bases and 2 bases, there was a span of 11 bases. In germline, CDR1 is KGHDR, CDR2 SFDVKD.